Detailed here is one TCR beta chain. This specimen comes from a study of blood T cell repertoires in COVID-19. Study in general: T cells, B-cell-depleted T cells, or PBMCs supplied cDNA or gDNA.

Germline V gives CDR1 SNHLY, CDR2 FYNNEI. V was trimmed by 4 bases and J by 0 bases, leaving 10 bases between them. The CDR3 contains 14 residues. Assay used: immunoSEQ multiplex PCR; TCRdb lists only in-frame clones, some missing. This table has some 330,000 clones, 88% appearing once. The rearrangement uses TRBV2 and TRBJ2-7, with D unclear. This TCR derives from a man aged 30 to 45 who had recovered from COVID-19. Sequencing was done on a sample of PBMCs or T cells enriched from blood (not recorded which). This CDR3 reads CASSVGESSYEQYF. CDR3 coding DNA: TGTGCCAGCAGTGTAGGAGAGAGCTCCTACGAGCAGTACTTC.